The source of this T cell receptor (beta chain) is a study of blood T cell repertoires in COVID-19 (dated by TCRdb to 2018 to 2021). Regarding the study in general: Samples covering the acute and convalescent phases of COVID-19 were provided by collaborators in the United States, Italy and Spain. The prospective study material was composed of cDNA or gDNA derived from T cells, B-cell-depleted T cells, or PBMCs. The dataset comprised deeply sampled blood TCRbeta repertoires from subjects exposed to, actively infected with, or recovered from COVID-19. The repertoires were made available in a free public database intended to serve as a resource for research on the immune response to SARS-CoV-2. The samples were drawn from two sources: the first 160 participants of the ongoing ImmuneRACE study, and approximately 1,300 subjects contributed by 6 global collaborators. Nearly every sample came with metadata listing a de-identified subject ID, COVID-19 status, age in years and sex. Where HLA class I and class II types were available, the types were taken from metadata supplied by the sample provider, not from assay-based typing. Broad study findings and their caveats: How much clinical and demographic metadata was included differed by source and by participant, and the metadata was provided uncurated.

Each collaborating institution followed its own protocols to collect whole blood in K2EDTA tubes. For TCRbeta analysis, collaborators shipped samples as frozen whole blood, isolated PBMCs, or DNA extracted from either of those sample types. With regard to this clone: Its antigen remains undetermined. Base qualities are not provided; no much larger clone lies one nucleotide away.

TCRbeta CDR3 regions were amplified from genomic DNA using the immunoSEQ Assay, a bias-controlled multiplex PCR. On the authors' methods: The number of nucleated cells in each sample was estimated by amplification of reference gene primers within the assay. Sequence reads were collapsed and filtered to measure the absolute abundance of every unique TCRbeta CDR3 rearrangement. For each sample, productive Simpson clonality was calculated by taking the square root of Simpson's diversity index across productive rearrangements. What TCRdb holds here is the immuneACCESS table cut down to in-frame rearrangements. Part of the clones is not present; checked against another copy, under half of the missing clones reflect an unresolved V gene, and the others are unexplained. D and trimming come from the DNA, and the V and J calls and clone size come from that table. The sample contains roughly 150,000 clones, approximately 90% of them found a single time. The top ten clones comprise around 5% of the sample.

V has 4 bases trimmed and J has 8 bases trimmed; junction bases matching no gene number 12. CDR1 and CDR2 were assigned from the germline V gene (reference sequence) as SGHNT and YYREEE. The CDR3 sequence holds 16 residues, the cysteine and phenylalanine included. This entry keeps only the CDR3 DNA: 48 bases, framed from base 1. This sequence was found in a human donor in a cohort sampled during active COVID-19. In this chain, TRBV5-4 is recombined with TRBJ1-4, with TRBD1 matching 9 junction bases. The sample comprised peripheral blood. The DNA sequence is given as TGTGCCAGCAGCCGAATGACAGGGGGGGAAGGAGAAAAACTGTTTTTT. This is translated as CASSRMTGGEGEKLFF.